The entry below gives a single T cell receptor beta chain sequence along with its context. Its cognate antigen is unknown. Libraries were prepared by immunoSEQ multiplex PCR; TCRdb keeps only in-frame clonotypes and omits some of them. The sample includes some 65,000 clones, roughly 84% of them seen just once. The source of the sample is a study of OX40 agonist ivuxolimab in advanced cancers. Study results and limitations: With doses of 0.1 to 3.0 mg/kg, CD4+ and CD8+ blood T cells had undergone clonal expansion by week 6. In a subset of nonresponders, normalized T-cell clonal expansion was also low.

After removal of 3 bases from V and 8 bases from J, the junction contained 13 bases not matched to a gene. There are 17 residues in the CDR3. Germline values: CDR1 SGHNT, CDR2 YYREEE (reference sequence). The genes are TRBV5-4 and TRBJ2-3; 12 bases match TRBD2. The input for sequencing was CD4+ or CD8+ T cells sorted from blood, taken in a trial of the OX40 agonist ivuxolimab. The TCR comes from an adult with an advanced solid tumor such as melanoma, head and neck, liver or kidney cancer. CDR3 bases: TGTGCCAGCAGCTCGCCACCCCCGGGACTAGCGGGTTCTACGCAGTATTTT. Protein: CASSSPPPGLAGSTQYF.